What follows describes a single TCR beta chain. Per the germline V gene, CDR1 is MNHEY and CDR2 is SMNVEV (reference sequence). The CDR3 spans 19 residues. With 2 bases clipped from V and 3 bases from J, the junction kept 10 bases outside the gene matches. This entry belongs to a study of blood T cell repertoires in COVID-19. Generated by immunoSEQ multiplex PCR, the TCRdb table keeps only in-frame clones and is missing some. The sample lists around 320,000 clones; 90% were seen once. The source material was PBMCs or T cells enriched from blood (not recorded which). V gene TRBV27 combines with J gene TRBJ2-7, with TRBD2 identical over 16 bases. The origin of this receptor is a woman younger than 35 with acute COVID-19. The CDR3 bases are TGTGCCAGCAGTTTAAAGGGACTAGCGGGAGGGGAGATCAGCTACGAGCAGTACTTC. Translation: CASSLKGLAGGEISYEQYF.